What follows is one T cell receptor (beta chain) and its context. This specimen comes from a study of blood T cell repertoires in COVID-19. The CDR3 length is 14 residues. The ends were cut back, 5 bases at V and 6 bases at J, with 16 bases in the middle. Germline V gene sequence: CDR1 MDHEN, CDR2 SYDVKM. Data came from immunoSEQ multiplex PCR; TCRdb stores just in-frame clones and leaves some out. The repertoire holds 200,000 to 300,000 clones, around 80% seen once, with approximately 3.2% in the top ten. The sequenced material came from peripheral blood. This receptor was identified in a woman between 18 and 29 years old with acute or convalescent COVID-19. V usage is TRBV28 and J usage is TRBJ1-1, with D possibly matching TRBD1 (5 bases). CDR3 sequence: CASSNLDRGAEAFF. CDR3 sequence (DNA): TGTGCCAGCAGTAACCTCGACAGAGGCGCTGAAGCTTTCTTT. The variable domain in full, completed from reference TRBV28 and TRBJ1-1, reads DVKVTQSSRYLVKRTGEKVFLECVQDMDHENMFWYRQDPGLGLRLIYFSYDVKMKEKGDIPEGYSVSREKKERFSLILESASTNQTSMYLCASSNLDRGAEAFFGQGTRLTVV.